The next 4 T cell receptor beta chains were all read from a single sample in a study of blood T cell repertoires in COVID-19. TCRdb's table, derived via immunoSEQ multiplex PCR, lists solely in-frame clones and lacks some. The data hold approximately 150,000 clones, with around 84% observed a single time. Input material: peripheral blood. These receptors originate from a human donor with acute or convalescent COVID-19. The donor label of this sample is uncertain.

This clone was observed a handful of times. The chain combines TRBV9 with TRBJ2-2; the D gene is possibly TRBD1 (6 bases). Germline V CDR1 and CDR2: SGDLS, YYNGEE. Trimming pared 4 bases from V and 1 base from J, leaving 11 bases between. The CDR3 spans 15 residues. CDR3 in amino acids: CASSSGDLNTGELFF. The CDR3 region has the DNA TGTGCCAGCAGCTCAGGGGACCTGAACACCGGGGAGCTGTTTTTT.

The CDR3 protein is CASRPLSFAGPTGELFF. The CDR3 nucleotides are TGTGCCAGCAGACCCCTAAGTTTTGCAGGCCCAACCGGGGAGCTGTTTTTT. V and J are TRBV28 and TRBJ2-2; D unresolved. The CDR3 sequence is 17 residues long. Germline assignment: CDR1 MDHEN and CDR2 SYDVKM. Trimming stripped 6 bases from V and 5 bases from J, with 22 bases between.

This chain connects TRBV28 to TRBJ1-2; D is undetermined. CDR3 size: 13 residues. Germline V gives CDR1 MDHEN, CDR2 SYDVKM. V was trimmed by 4 bases and J by 7 bases, leaving 13 bases between them. The CDR3 loop is CASSSPRRGGYTF. The CDR3 DNA follows: TGTGCCAGCAGTTCCCCCCGACGGGGTGGCTACACCTTC.

The chain is built from TRBV10-3 and TRBJ2-1, with 10 positions matching TRBD2. The CDR3 contains 15 residues. Germline V CDR1 and CDR2: ENHRY, SYGVKD. V trimming: 3 bases; J trimming: 11 bases; junction bases outside the gene matches: 10. CDR3 residues: CAISDKAGGRTQQFF. The DNA for the CDR3 is TGTGCCATCAGTGACAAAGCGGGAGGGCGGACCCAGCAGTTCTTC.